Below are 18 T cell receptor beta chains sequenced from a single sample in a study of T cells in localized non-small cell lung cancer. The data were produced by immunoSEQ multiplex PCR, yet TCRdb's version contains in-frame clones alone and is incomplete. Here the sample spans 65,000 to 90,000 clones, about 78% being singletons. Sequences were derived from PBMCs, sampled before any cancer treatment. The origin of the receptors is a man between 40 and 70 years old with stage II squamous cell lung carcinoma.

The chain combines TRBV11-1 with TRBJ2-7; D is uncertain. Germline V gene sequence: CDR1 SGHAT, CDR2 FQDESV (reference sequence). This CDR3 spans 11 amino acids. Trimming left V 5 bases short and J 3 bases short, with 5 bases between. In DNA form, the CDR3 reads TGTGCCAGCAGCCAAAACTACGAGCAGTACTTC. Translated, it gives CASSQNYEQYF.

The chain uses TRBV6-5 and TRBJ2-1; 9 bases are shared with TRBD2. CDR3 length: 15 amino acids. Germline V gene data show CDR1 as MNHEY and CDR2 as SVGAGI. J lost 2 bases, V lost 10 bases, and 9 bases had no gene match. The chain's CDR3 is CATQSGGQTYNEQFF. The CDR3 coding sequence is TGTGCCACCCAGAGCGGGGGGCAAACCTACAATGAGCAGTTCTTC.

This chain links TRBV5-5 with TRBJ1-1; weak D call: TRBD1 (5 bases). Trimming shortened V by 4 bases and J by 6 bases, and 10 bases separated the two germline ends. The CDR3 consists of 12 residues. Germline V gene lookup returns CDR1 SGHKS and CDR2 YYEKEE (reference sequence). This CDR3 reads CASSRDSPEAFF. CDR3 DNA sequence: TGTGCCAGCAGCAGAGACAGTCCTGAAGCTTTCTTT.

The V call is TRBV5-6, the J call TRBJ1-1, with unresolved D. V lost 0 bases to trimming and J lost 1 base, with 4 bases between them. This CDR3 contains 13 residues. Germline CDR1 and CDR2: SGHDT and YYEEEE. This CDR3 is CASSLVRNTEAFF. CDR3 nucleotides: TGTGCCAGCAGCTTGGTGCGGAACACTGAAGCTTTCTTT.

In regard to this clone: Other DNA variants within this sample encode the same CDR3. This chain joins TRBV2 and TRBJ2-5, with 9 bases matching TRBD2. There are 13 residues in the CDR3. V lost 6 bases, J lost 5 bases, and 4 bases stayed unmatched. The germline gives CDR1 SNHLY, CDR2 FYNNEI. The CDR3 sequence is CASRLAGTETQYF. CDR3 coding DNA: TGTGCCAGCAGGCTAGCGGGAACGGAGACCCAGTACTTC.

CDR3 region: CATSRELDSNYEQYF. CDR3 DNA sequence: TGTGCCACCAGCAGAGAATTGGACAGTAACTACGAGCAGTACTTC. J is TRBJ2-7 and V is TRBV15, with a possible D match to TRBD1 (6 bases). Looked up from germline, CDR1 is LNHNV and CDR2 is YYDKDF (reference sequence). The germline V and J ends were trimmed by 0 bases and 3 bases, with 12 bases remaining between them. The CDR3 extends over 15 amino acids.

This CDR3 reads CASSVGGANVLTF. CDR3 coding DNA: TGTGCCAGCAGCGTAGGTGGGGCCAACGTCCTGACTTTC. The rearrangement links TRBV9 to TRBJ2-6; D is ambiguous. CDR3 size: 13 residues. CDR1 is SGDLS, CDR2 YYNGEE, per germline. V was pared by 0 bases and J by 3 bases, with 1 base between.

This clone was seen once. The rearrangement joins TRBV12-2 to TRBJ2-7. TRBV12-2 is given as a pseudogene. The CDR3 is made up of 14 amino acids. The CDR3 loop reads CASRFLWLGFEQYF. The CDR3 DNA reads TGTGCAAGTCGCTTTCTATGGTTAGGGTTCGAGCAGTACTTC.

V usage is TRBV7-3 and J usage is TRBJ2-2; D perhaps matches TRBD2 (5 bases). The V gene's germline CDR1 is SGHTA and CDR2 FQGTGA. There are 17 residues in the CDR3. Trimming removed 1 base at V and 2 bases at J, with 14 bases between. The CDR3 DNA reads TGTGCCAGCAGCTTAAGACTTCTAGCTGGTAACACCGGGGAGCTGTTTTTT. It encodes CASSLRLLAGNTGELFF.

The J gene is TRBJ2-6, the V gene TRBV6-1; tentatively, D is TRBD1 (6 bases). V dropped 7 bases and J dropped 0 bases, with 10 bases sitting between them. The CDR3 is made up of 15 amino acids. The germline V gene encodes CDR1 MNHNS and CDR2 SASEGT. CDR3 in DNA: TGTGCCAGCACCCAAGGGGGCTCTGGGGCCAACGTCCTGACTTTC. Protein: CASTQGGSGANVLTF.

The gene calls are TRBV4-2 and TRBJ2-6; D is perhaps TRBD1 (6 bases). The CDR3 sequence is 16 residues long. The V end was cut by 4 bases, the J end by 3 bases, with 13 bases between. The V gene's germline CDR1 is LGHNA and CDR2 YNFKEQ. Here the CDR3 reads CASSRGHFSGANVLTF. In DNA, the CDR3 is TGTGCCAGCAGCCGGGGACACTTTAGTGGGGCCAACGTCCTGACTTTC.

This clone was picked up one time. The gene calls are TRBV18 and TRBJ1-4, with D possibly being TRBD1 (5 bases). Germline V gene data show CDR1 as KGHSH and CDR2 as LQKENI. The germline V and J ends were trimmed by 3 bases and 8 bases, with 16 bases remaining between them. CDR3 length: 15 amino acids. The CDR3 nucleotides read TGTGCCAGCTCACCGAACGGGGCCCAGAGCGAAAAACTGTTTTTT. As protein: CASSPNGAQSEKLFF.

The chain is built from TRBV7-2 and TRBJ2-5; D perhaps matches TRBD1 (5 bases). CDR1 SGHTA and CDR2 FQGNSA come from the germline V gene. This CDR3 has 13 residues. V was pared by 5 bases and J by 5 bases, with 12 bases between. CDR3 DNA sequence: TGTGCCAGCAGCATCGGACAAGGGGAGACCCAGTACTTC. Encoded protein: CASSIGQGETQYF.

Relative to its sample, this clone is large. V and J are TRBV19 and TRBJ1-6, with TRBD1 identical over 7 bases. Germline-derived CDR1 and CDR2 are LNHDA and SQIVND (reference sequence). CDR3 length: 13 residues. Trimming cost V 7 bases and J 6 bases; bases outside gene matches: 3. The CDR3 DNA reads TGTGCCAGTACGGGACAGCTTAATTCACCCCTCCACTTT. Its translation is CASTGQLNSPLHF.

CDR3 sequence reads: CASSHDGINQPQHF. CDR3 sequence (DNA): TGTGCCAGCTCTCACGACGGGATAAATCAGCCCCAGCATTTT. The genes are TRBV18 and TRBJ1-5; D not resolved. The germline gives CDR1 KGHSH, CDR2 LQKENI. Trimming took 6 bases from V and 4 from J, leaving 13 bases between them. The CDR3 spans 14 residues. The entire variable domain, with the rest obtained from reference TRBV18 and TRBJ1-5, is as follows: NAGVMQNPRHLVRRRGQEARLRCSPMKGHSHVYWYRQLPEEGLKFMVYLQKENIIDESGMPKERFSAEFPKEGPSILRIQQVVRGDSAAYFCASSHDGINQPQHFGDGTRLSIL.

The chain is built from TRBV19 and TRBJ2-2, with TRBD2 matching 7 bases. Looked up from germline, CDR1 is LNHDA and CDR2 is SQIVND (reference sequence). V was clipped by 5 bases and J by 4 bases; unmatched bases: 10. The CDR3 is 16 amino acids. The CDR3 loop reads CASSRRGGGGTGELFF. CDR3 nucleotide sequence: TGTGCCAGTAGTCGGAGGGGTGGCGGGGGCACCGGGGAGCTGTTTTTT.

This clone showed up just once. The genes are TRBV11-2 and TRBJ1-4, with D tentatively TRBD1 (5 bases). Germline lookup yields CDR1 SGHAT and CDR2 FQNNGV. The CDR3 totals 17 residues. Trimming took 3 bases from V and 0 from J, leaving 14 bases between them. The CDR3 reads CASSLGRLMATNEKLFF. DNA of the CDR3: TGTGCCAGCAGCTTGGGACGGCTAATGGCAACTAATGAAAAACTGTTTTTT.

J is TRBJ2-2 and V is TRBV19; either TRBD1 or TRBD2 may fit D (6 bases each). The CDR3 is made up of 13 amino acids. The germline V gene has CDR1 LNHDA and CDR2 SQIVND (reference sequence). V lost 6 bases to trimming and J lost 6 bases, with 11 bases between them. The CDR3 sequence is CASSSGGAGELFF. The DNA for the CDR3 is TGTGCCAGTAGCTCCGGGGGCGCCGGGGAGCTGTTTTTT.